This T cell receptor beta chain appears in the sequencing data of a study of blood T cell repertoires in COVID-19. Study-wide background: Both acute and convalescent COVID-19 samples were obtained from the United States, Italy and Spain.

Participants were aged about 18 to 100 years from some 24 US areas. How the authors handled the data: Reference gene primer amplification gave nucleated cell count estimates. Some clones are missing from TCRdb's copy, which holds only in-frame ones; the method was immunoSEQ multiplex PCR. V and J calls and clone size are given by that table; D and trimming were obtained from the DNA. The top ten hold about 6.3% of the sample, which has under 200,000 clones, 85% to 90% seen once. Losses at the gene ends were 0 bases for V and 6 bases for J; bases not matched to a gene: 5. From germline, CDR1 is SQVTM and CDR2 ANQGSEA. CDR3 length: 15 residues.

V usage is TRBV29-1 and J usage is TRBJ1-4; TRBD1 matches at 9 bases. What was sequenced was PBMCs or T cells enriched from blood (not recorded which). This receptor was taken from a woman aged 50 to 60 who had recovered from COVID-19. The CDR3 sequence: CSVEDPRDRDEKLFF. CDR3 coding DNA: TGCAGCGTTGAAGATCCCCGGGACAGGGATGAAAAACTGTTTTTT.